This T cell receptor beta chain originates from a study of blood T cell repertoires in COVID-19. Study summary: Material from acute and convalescent COVID-19 was sourced from the United States, Italy and Spain. In each case, the material was cDNA or gDNA derived from T cells, B-cell-depleted T cells, or PBMCs.

V lost 5 bases and J 0 bases, leaving 12 bases between the germline ends. The CDR3 totals 15 residues. Germline CDR1 and CDR2: SGHTA and FQGNSA. Sequenced by immunoSEQ multiplex PCR; TCRdb stores in-frame clones only, minus some. The sample yields around 250,000 clones, 89% seen once. Input material: peripheral blood. J is TRBJ2-3 and V is TRBV7-2; no clear D gene. The TCR was taken from a middle-aged woman who had recovered from COVID-19. The CDR3 sequence is CASSRSPASTDTQYF. CDR3 DNA sequence: TGTGCCAGCAGCCGTAGCCCGGCTAGCACAGATACGCAGTATTTT.